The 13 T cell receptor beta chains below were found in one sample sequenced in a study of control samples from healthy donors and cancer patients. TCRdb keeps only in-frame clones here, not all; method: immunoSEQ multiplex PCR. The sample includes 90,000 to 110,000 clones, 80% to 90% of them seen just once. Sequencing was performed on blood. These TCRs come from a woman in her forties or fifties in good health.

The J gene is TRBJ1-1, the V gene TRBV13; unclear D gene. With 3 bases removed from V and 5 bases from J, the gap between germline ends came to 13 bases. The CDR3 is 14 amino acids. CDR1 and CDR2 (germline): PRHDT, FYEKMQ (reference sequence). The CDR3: CASSLGISVTEAFF. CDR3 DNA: TGTGCCAGCAGCTTGGGGATCTCGGTGACTGAAGCTTTCTTT.

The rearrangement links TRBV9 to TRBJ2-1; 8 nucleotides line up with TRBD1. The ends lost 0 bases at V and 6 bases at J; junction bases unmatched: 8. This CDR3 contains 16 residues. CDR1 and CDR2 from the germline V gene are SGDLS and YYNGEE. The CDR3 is CASSVVIGTGINEQFF. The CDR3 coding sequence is TGTGCCAGCAGCGTAGTCATCGGGACAGGAATCAATGAGCAGTTCTTC.

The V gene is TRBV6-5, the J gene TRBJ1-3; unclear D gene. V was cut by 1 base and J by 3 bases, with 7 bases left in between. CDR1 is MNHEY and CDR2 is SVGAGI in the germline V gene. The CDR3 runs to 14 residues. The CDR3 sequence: CASSYWQYGNTIYF. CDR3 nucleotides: TGTGCCAGCAGTTACTGGCAGTATGGAAACACCATATATTTT.

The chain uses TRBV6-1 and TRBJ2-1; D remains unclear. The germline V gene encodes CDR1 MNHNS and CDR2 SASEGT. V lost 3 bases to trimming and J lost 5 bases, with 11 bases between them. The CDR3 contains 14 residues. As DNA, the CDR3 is TGTGCCAGCAGTGACAGAGCACCCCACAATGAGCAGTTCTTC. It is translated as CASSDRAPHNEQFF.

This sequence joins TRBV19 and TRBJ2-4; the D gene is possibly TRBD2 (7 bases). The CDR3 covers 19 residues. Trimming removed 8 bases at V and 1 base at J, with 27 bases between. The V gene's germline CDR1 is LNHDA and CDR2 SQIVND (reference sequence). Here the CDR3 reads CASGPRSGLGGGAKNIQYF. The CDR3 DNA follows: TGTGCCAGTGGGCCCCGCTCAGGGCTAGGGGGGGGCGCCAAAAACATTCAGTACTTC.

The CDR3 DNA reads TGTGCCAGTACCCCATTCCGGGACAGATACAATGAGCAGTTCTTC. Amino acids: CASTPFRDRYNEQFF. The chain combines TRBV19 with TRBJ2-1, with 7 positions matching TRBD1. The CDR3 is 15 residues long. V was pared by 7 bases and J by 4 bases, with 10 bases of the junction left unmatched. The germline V gene encodes CDR1 LNHDA and CDR2 SQIVND (reference sequence).

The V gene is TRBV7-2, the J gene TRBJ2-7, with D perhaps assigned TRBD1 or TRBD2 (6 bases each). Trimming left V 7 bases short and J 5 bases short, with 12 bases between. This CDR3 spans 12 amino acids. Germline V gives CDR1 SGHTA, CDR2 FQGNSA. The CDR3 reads CASITGAHEQYF. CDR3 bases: TGTGCCAGCATCACGGGGGCCCACGAGCAGTACTTC. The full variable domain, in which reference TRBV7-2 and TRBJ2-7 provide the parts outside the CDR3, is GAGVSQSPSNKVTEKGKDVELRCDPISGHTALYWYRQSLGQGLEFLIYFQGNSAPDKSGLPSDRFSAERTGGSVSTLTIQRTQQEDSAVYLCASITGAHEQYFGPGTRLTVT.

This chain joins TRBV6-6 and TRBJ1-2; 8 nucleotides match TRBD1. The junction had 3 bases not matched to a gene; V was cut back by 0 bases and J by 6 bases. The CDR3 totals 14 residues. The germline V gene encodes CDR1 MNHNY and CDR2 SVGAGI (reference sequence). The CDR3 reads CASSYSQGANGYTF. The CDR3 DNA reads TGTGCCAGCAGTTACTCGCAGGGGGCGAATGGCTACACCTTC.

CDR3 amino acids: CASKAGGGTDTQYF. CDR3 nucleotide sequence: TGTGCCAGCAAGGCGGGAGGAGGCACAGATACGCAGTATTTT. V usage is TRBV6-5 and J usage is TRBJ2-3; TRBD2 aligns across 8 bases. Germline V lookup: CDR1 MNHEY, CDR2 SVGAGI. The CDR3 consists of 14 residues. With 7 bases clipped from V and 1 base from J, the junction kept 4 bases outside the gene matches.

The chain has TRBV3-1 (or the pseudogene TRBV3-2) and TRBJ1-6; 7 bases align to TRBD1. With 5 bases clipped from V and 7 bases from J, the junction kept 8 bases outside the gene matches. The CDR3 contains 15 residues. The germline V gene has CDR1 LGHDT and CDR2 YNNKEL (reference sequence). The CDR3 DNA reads TGTGCCAGCAGCTATACCGGGACAGCAAATTCACCCCTCCACTTT. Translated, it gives CASSYTGTANSPLHF.

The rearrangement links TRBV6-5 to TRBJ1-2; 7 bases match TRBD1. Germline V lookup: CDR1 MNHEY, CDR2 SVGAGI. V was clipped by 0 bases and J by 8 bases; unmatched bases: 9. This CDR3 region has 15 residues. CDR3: CASSYSRRRQGGYTF. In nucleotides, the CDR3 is TGTGCCAGCAGTTACTCGAGGAGGCGACAGGGCGGCTACACCTTC.

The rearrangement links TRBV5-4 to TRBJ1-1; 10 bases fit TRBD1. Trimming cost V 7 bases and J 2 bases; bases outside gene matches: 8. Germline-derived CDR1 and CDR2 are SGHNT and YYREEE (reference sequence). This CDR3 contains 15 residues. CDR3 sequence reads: CASDGGQGINTEAFF. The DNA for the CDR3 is TGTGCCAGCGACGGGGGACAGGGGATTAACACTGAAGCTTTCTTT. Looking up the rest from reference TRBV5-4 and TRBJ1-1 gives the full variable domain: ETGVTQSPTHLIKTRGQQVTLRCSSQSGHNTVSWYQQALGQGPQFIFQYYREEENGRGNFPPRFSGLQFPNYSSELNVNALELDDSALYLCASDGGQGINTEAFFGQGTRLTVV.

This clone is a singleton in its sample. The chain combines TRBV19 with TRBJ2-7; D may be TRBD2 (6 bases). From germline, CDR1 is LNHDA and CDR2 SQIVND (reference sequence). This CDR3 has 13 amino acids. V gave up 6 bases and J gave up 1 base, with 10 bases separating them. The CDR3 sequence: CASRGGLSYEQYF. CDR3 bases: TGTGCCAGTAGGGGGGGATTATCCTACGAGCAGTACTTC.